The 9 T cell receptor beta chains below were found in one sample sequenced in a study of siplizumab effects on memory and regulatory T cells (dated by TCRdb to between 2018 and 2020). Library preparation was by the immunoSEQ multiplex PCR assay. TCRdb's version of the immuneACCESS table is confined to in-frame rearrangements and falls short of the full clone set. An unresolved V gene accounts for under half of the shortfall where checked; the remainder is of unknown origin. Here the sample has more than 50,000 clones; over 90% occur a single time. The ten largest clones take up about 40% of the sample. The sequenced material came from CD8+ T cells sorted from blood. These receptors were collected from a human donor in good health.

The rearrangement links TRBV5-5 to TRBJ1-2, with no clear D. The V end was cut by 0 bases, the J end by 0 bases, with 18 bases between. Germline CDR1 SGHKS, CDR2 YYEKEE (reference sequence). This CDR3 region has 18 residues. For the CDR3, the DNA is TGTGCCAGCAGCTTGGCGGCTGTAGATCTCCCAGCTAACTATGGCTACACCTTC. Protein product: CASSLAAVDLPANYGYTF.

The chain combines TRBV15 with TRBJ2-5, with 7 nucleotides matching TRBD2. The CDR3 spans 15 residues. The trim removed 8 bases at V and 4 bases at J, leaving 13 bases unmatched. CDR1 LNHNV and CDR2 YYDKDF come from the germline V gene (reference sequence). CDR3 amino acids: CATGGEVAGVETQYF. DNA of the CDR3: TGTGCCACCGGGGGTGAAGTCGCGGGGGTAGAGACCCAGTACTTC.

The DNA of the CDR3 is TGTGCCAGCAGCTTAGAACTCCAGGGTAGCCTGGTGGGGGATACGCAGTATTTT. Its protein product is CASSLELQGSLVGDTQYF. V and J are TRBV7-2 and TRBJ2-3, with D perhaps matching TRBD1 (5 bases). The CDR3 contains 18 residues. Trimming stripped 1 base from V and 6 bases from J, with 23 bases between. Germline lookup yields CDR1 SGHTA and CDR2 FQGNSA.

The chain joins TRBV2 to TRBJ1-1; 9 bases fit TRBD1. In germline, CDR1 is SNHLY, CDR2 FYNNEI. The CDR3 is made up of 17 amino acids. With 6 bases clipped from V and 1 base from J, the junction kept 12 bases outside the gene matches. The CDR3 reads CASRGPGQGGPNTEAFF. In DNA, the CDR3 is TGTGCCAGCAGGGGGCCGGGACAGGGTGGTCCGAACACTGAAGCTTTCTTT.

The chain joins TRBV30 to TRBJ1-3; D may be TRBD1 (6 bases). Germline values: CDR1 GTSNPN, CDR2 SVGIG (reference sequence). V lost 8 bases and J lost 4, with 9 bases in between. This CDR3 is built from 11 residues. The CDR3 DNA follows: TGTGCCGGAGGGACAGGAAACACCATATATTTT. It is translated as CAGGTGNTIYF.

V and J are TRBV5-4 and TRBJ1-2; D is possibly TRBD1 (6 bases). The CDR3 covers 11 residues. Trimming shortened V by 6 bases and J by 8 bases, and 11 bases separated the two germline ends. Germline loops: CDR1 SGHNT, CDR2 YYREEE (reference sequence). The CDR3 protein is CASKQGGGYTF. CDR3 in DNA: TGTGCCAGCAAACAGGGTGGCGGCTACACCTTC. Full variable domain (rest looked up from reference TRBV5-4 and TRBJ1-2): ETGVTQSPTHLIKTRGQQVTLRCSSQSGHNTVSWYQQALGQGPQFIFQYYREEENGRGNFPPRFSGLQFPNYSSELNVNALELDDSALYLCASKQGGGYTFGSGTRLTVV.

The gene calls are TRBV13 and TRBJ2-5; TRBD1 or TRBD2 may be the D gene (5 bases each). This CDR3 is 14 amino acids long. V lost 2 bases and J 7 bases, leaving 14 bases between the germline ends. Germline loops: CDR1 PRHDT, CDR2 FYEKMQ (reference sequence). Here the CDR3 reads CASSLLGAEGTQYF. Here the CDR3 DNA reads TGTGCCAGCAGCTTACTCGGGGCCGAAGGGACCCAGTACTTC. Combining the CDR3 with reference TRBV13 and TRBJ2-5 gives the whole variable domain AAGVIQSPRHLIKEKRETATLKCYPIPRHDTVYWYQQGPGQDPQFLISFYEKMQSDKGSIPDRFSAQQFSDYHSELNMSSLELGDSALYFCASSLLGAEGTQYFGPGTRLLVL.

This clone has only one observation. This rearrangement joins TRBV6-1 to TRBJ1-5; D unresolved. V lost 1 base, J lost 6 bases, and 10 bases lay in between. The CDR3 covers 14 residues. Germline values: CDR1 MNHNS, CDR2 SASEGT. The CDR3, as DNA: TGTGCCAGCAGTGAAGTGGGTTGGGGTCAGCCCCAGCATTTT. Protein: CASSEVGWGQPQHF.

The chain combines TRBV21-1 with TRBJ2-1; TRBD2, the table's D call, was not compared with the DNA. TRBV21-1 is termed a pseudogene. The length of the CDR3 is 17 residues. The CDR3 nucleotides read TGTGCCAGCAGCAGAGTAACGGAACGGAGGATTGGGAATGAGCAGTTCTTC. Its translation: CASSRVTERRIGNEQFF.